This T cell receptor (beta chain) derives from a study of T cell repertoires in aging, cancer and after chemotherapy. Whole-study findings and limits: Immunological memory after chemotherapy cannot be judged from the repertoire data.

This clonotype was picked up one time. The antigen is not known. TCR beta rearrangements were amplified from peripheral blood genomic DNA. Multiplex touch-down PCR with TRB-A/B primers amplified rearranged V-D-J TRB sequences. TCRdb redid the calling of the multiplex PCR reads with MiXCR, one entry per CDR3 protein. The sample includes about 2,500 distinct CDR3 sequences, over 20% of them seen just once. CDR3 length: 15 residues. This chain connects TRBV21-1 to TRBJ2-7; TRBD1 was called by the table and not checked on the DNA. TRBV21-1 is deemed a pseudogene. Sequencing was done on a sample of blood. This TCR derives from a human donor with a blood cancer. This chain's CDR3 is CASSKVRTGGWEQYF. DNA of the CDR3: TGTGCCAGCAGCAAGGTTAGGACAGGGGGTTGGGAGCAGTACTTC.